The 29 T cell receptor beta chains presented below share a single source sample, sequenced in a study of CD8 T cells in ankylosing spondylitis. TCRdb processed the 5' RACE reads anew with MiXCR; each CDR3 protein has one entry. Among 100,000 to 150,000 distinct CDR3 sequences, over 6% were seen once, and the ten largest hold about 12%. Specimen: blood, either unsorted or a sorted T cell fraction (not recorded which). These receptors all stem from a male donor with ankylosing spondylitis or in good health (not recorded which).

This clonotype was seen many times. The V gene is TRBV12-3 or TRBV12-4, the J gene TRBJ2-1; a weak D match, TRBD2 (6 bases). Trimming took off 3 bases at V and 9 bases at J, with 12 bases between the two ends. The CDR3 spans 13 residues. CDR3 DNA sequence: TGTGCCAGCAGTTTGGAGGGTAGCGGTGAGCAGTTCTTC. Translating gives CASSLEGSGEQFF.

This clonotype was counted ten times or more. This chain connects TRBV28 to TRBJ1-6; a weak D match, TRBD1 (5 bases). Per the germline V gene, CDR1 is MDHEN and CDR2 is SYDVKM. V was pared by 6 bases and J by 7 bases, with 13 bases between. This CDR3 has 14 amino acids. CDR3 bases: TGTGCCAGCAGACCACGCAGGGAAAATTCACCCCTCCACTTT. It specifies CASRPRRENSPLHF.

The chain is built from TRBV5-1 and TRBJ2-2, with 10 positions matching TRBD1. The CDR3 is made up of 16 amino acids. Germline V gene sequence: CDR1 SGHRS, CDR2 YFSETQ. V shed 3 bases, J shed 4 bases, and the junction held 6 bases outside the gene matches. CDR3 coding DNA: TGCGCCAGCAGCTCGGCCGGGACAGGGGCCACCGGGGAGCTGTTTTTT. Amino acid sequence: CASSSAGTGATGELFF.

This clonotype was seen many times. The gene calls are TRBV5-1 and TRBJ2-2, with D perhaps matching TRBD1 or TRBD2 (5 bases each). Trimming removed 0 bases from V and 0 bases from J, with 9 bases in between. In germline, CDR1 is SGHRS, CDR2 YFSETQ. This CDR3 spans 16 amino acids. The CDR3 reads CASSLGGRANTGELFF. CDR3 bases: TGCGCCAGCAGCTTGGGGGGACGCGCGAACACCGGGGAGCTGTTTTTT.

On this clonotype itself: A much larger clone sits a single nucleotide away, making a read error possible. This chain connects TRBV3-1 to TRBJ1-3; D may be TRBD1 (5 bases). This CDR3 has 14 residues. Germline CDR1 and CDR2: LGHDT and YNNKEL (reference sequence). The CDR3, as DNA: TGTGCCAGCAGCCCCAGGGTGGTGGGAACCACCATATATTTT. Residues: CASSPRVVGTTIYF.

This clonotype has just a few counts. The junction differs from germline at one of its ends, possibly a read error. The V call is TRBV6-5, the J call TRBJ2-5; 9 nucleotides align to TRBD2. In germline, CDR1 is MNHEY, CDR2 SVGAGI. The CDR3 extends over 14 amino acids. DNA of the CDR3: TGTGCCAGCAGTTACCCCCCTAGCGGGGTAGAGTTGAACTTC. As protein: CASSYPPSGVELNF.

This clonotype appeared many times. The chain couples TRBV20-1 to TRBJ2-7, with a tentative D call TRBD2 (5 bases). Looked up from germline, CDR1 is DFQATT and CDR2 is SNEGSKA (reference sequence). Trimming left V 6 bases short and J 2 bases short, with 17 bases between. The CDR3 loop spans 14 amino acids. CDR3 sequence (DNA): TGCAGTGCCAATGCCCCGGGATCTCCCTACGAGCAGTACTTC. Translating it yields CSANAPGSPYEQYF.

This clonotype showed up many times. The chain links TRBV6-5 to TRBJ1-2; D not resolved. The CDR3 loop spans 13 amino acids. V shed 3 bases and J shed 2 bases, with 7 bases lying between them. The V gene's germline CDR1 is MNHEY and CDR2 SVGAGI. The chain's CDR3 is CASSYRENYGYTF. The CDR3 region has the DNA TGTGCCAGCAGTTATAGGGAGAACTATGGCTACACCTTC.

This clonotype was seen ten or more times. This sequence joins TRBV10-2 and TRBJ2-3; D call uncertain. The V end lost 0 bases, the J end lost 0 bases, and 10 bases lay between the germline ends. The CDR3 length is 16 residues. Germline assignment: CDR1 WSHSY and CDR2 SAAADI. CDR3: CASSESARVSTDTQYF. CDR3 nucleotide sequence: TGCGCCAGCAGTGAGTCAGCACGGGTTAGCACAGATACGCAGTATTTT.

This clonotype was observed at least ten times. V is TRBV5-1 and J is TRBJ2-5, with D perhaps TRBD1 or TRBD2 (5 bases each). There are 13 residues in the CDR3. The germline V and J ends were trimmed by 4 bases and 1 base, with 8 bases remaining between them. The V gene's germline CDR1 is SGHRS and CDR2 YFSETQ. The CDR3 coding sequence is TGCGCCAGCAGCGCCGGGACCCAAGAGACCCAGTACTTC. It yields the protein CASSAGTQETQYF.

At least ten counts were recorded for this clonotype. The J gene is TRBJ2-7, the V gene TRBV5-1; D might be TRBD1 (6 bases). This CDR3 has 16 amino acids. Germline loops: CDR1 SGHRS, CDR2 YFSETQ. The V gene lost 3 bases and the J gene lost 3 bases, with 19 bases spanning the gap. The CDR3, as DNA: TGCGCCAGCAGCTCAAGAAGACAGGCAGGGGTCTACGAGCAGTACTTC. Protein product: CASSSRRQAGVYEQYF.

This clonotype was recorded at least ten times. The genes are TRBV20-1 and TRBJ2-3; D remains ambiguous. The V end lost 6 bases, the J end lost 3 bases, and 4 bases lay between the germline ends. The CDR3 extends over 10 amino acids. The V gene's germline CDR1 is DFQATT and CDR2 SNEGSKA (reference sequence). CDR3 loop: CSAVTDTQYF. The CDR3 coding sequence is TGCAGTGCAGTTACAGATACGCAGTATTTT.

The V gene is TRBV5-1, the J gene TRBJ1-1, with D maybe TRBD1 (5 bases). Trimming left V 0 bases short and J 1 base short, with 19 bases between. CDR1 is SGHRS and CDR2 is YFSETQ in the germline V gene. The CDR3 is made up of 18 amino acids. CDR3 DNA sequence: TGCGCCAGCAGCTTGGCCACCGGGACCATAAAGCCGAACACTGAAGCTTTCTTT. It encodes CASSLATGTIKPNTEAFF.

This clonotype has ten or more counts. V gene TRBV9 combines with J gene TRBJ2-2, with 11 bases identical to TRBD2. Trimming took 5 bases from V and 7 from J; bases not matched to a gene: 10. CDR3 size: 16 residues. Looked up from germline, CDR1 is SGDLS and CDR2 is YYNGEE. The CDR3 DNA is TGTGCCAGCAGTTATCGGACTAGCGGGTTCGGCGGGGAGCTGTTTTTT. Protein: CASSYRTSGFGGELFF.

The chain uses TRBV29-1 and TRBJ2-2; weak D call: TRBD2 (5 bases). CDR1 SQVTM and CDR2 ANQGSEA come from the germline V gene. The CDR3 runs 13 residues. The germline V and J ends were trimmed by 4 bases and 4 bases, with 10 bases remaining between them. CDR3 DNA: TGCAGCGTTGGACGGGATACCACCGGGGAGCTGTTTTTT. As protein: CSVGRDTTGELFF.

At least ten counts were recorded for this clonotype. The chain links TRBV29-1 to TRBJ2-7; a weak D match, TRBD1 (5 bases). Trimming shortened V by 7 bases and J by 6 bases, and 13 bases separated the two germline ends. There are 11 residues in the CDR3. Germline V lookup: CDR1 SQVTM, CDR2 ANQGSEA. In DNA, the CDR3 is TGCAGCGCAGGAAGGGGTCCCGAGCAGTACTTC. It translates to CSAGRGPEQYF.

In this sample, this clonotype turned up many times. V usage is TRBV5-1 and J usage is TRBJ1-1, with D uncertain. The CDR3 length is 15 residues. CDR1 SGHRS and CDR2 YFSETQ come from the germline V gene. With 0 bases removed from V and 1 base from J, the gap between germline ends came to 10 bases. This CDR3 is CASSLGESPNTEAFF. CDR3 coding DNA: TGCGCCAGCAGCTTGGGGGAAAGCCCGAACACTGAAGCTTTCTTT.

This clonotype was observed at least ten times. The chain employs TRBV7-2 and TRBJ2-7, with TRBD1 as a possible D gene (6 bases). This CDR3 comprises 14 residues. V gave up 5 bases and J gave up 2 bases, with 13 bases separating them. Per the germline V gene, CDR1 is SGHTA and CDR2 is FQGNSA. CDR3 DNA: TGTGCCAGCAGCCTTGGACAGACCGCCTACGAGCAGTACTTC. Its translation: CASSLGQTAYEQYF.

This clonotype was found a few times. The genes are TRBV3-1 and TRBJ1-2; no reliable D call. The CDR3 sequence is 13 residues long. V was pared by 3 bases and J by 1 base, with 6 bases between. CDR1 LGHDT and CDR2 YNNKEL come from the germline V gene (reference sequence). The CDR3 DNA follows: TGTGCCAGCAGCCAGGCAGGTAACTATGGCTACACCTTC. Amino acids: CASSQAGNYGYTF.

This clonotype was detected ten times or more. J is TRBJ1-2 and V is TRBV5-1; 9 nucleotides match TRBD1. V was clipped by 4 bases and J by 7 bases; unmatched bases: 11. This CDR3 comprises 15 residues. Germline CDR1 SGHRS, CDR2 YFSETQ. CDR3 DNA: TGCGCCAGCAGCCCCACCTCTACAGGGGGCGCTGGCTACACCTTC. Residues: CASSPTSTGGAGYTF.

This clonotype was observed at least ten times. The chain employs TRBV28 and TRBJ2-5; D may match TRBD1 or TRBD2 (7 bases each). Trimming removed 9 bases from V and 3 bases from J, with 14 bases in between. Germline V gene lookup returns CDR1 MDHEN and CDR2 SYDVKM. The CDR3 is 13 amino acids. CDR3 nucleotide sequence: TGTGCCAGTTCTTCAGGGGGGGAAGAGACCCAGTACTTC. Its translation is CASSSGGEETQYF.

This clonotype came up many times. CDR3 nucleotide sequence: TGTGCCAGCAGCTTGGTGACAGGACCAGATACGCAGTATTTT. It is translated as CASSLVTGPDTQYF. This chain uses TRBV11-2 with TRBJ2-3; D perhaps matches TRBD1 (6 bases). Between the trimmed V and J ends, which lost 3 bases and 4 bases, there was a span of 11 bases. This CDR3 contains 14 residues. Germline V gives CDR1 SGHAT, CDR2 FQNNGV. The entire variable domain, with the rest obtained from reference TRBV11-2 and TRBJ2-3, is as follows: EAGVAQSPRYKIIEKRQSVAFWCNPISGHATLYWYQQILGQGPKLLIQFQNNGVVDDSQLPKDRFSAERLKGVDSTLKIQPAKLEDSAVYLCASSLVTGPDTQYFGPGTRLTVL.

This clonotype was counted many times. The chain uses TRBV29-1 and TRBJ1-4; tentative D call: TRBD1 (6 bases). CDR1 and CDR2 from the germline V gene are SQVTM and ANQGSEA. There are 13 residues in the CDR3. V lost 6 bases to trimming and J lost 14 bases, with 22 bases between them. The CDR3 is CSVGQGLRGGLFF. Here the CDR3 DNA reads TGCAGCGTAGGGCAGGGACTCAGGGGCGGTCTGTTTTTT.

Ten or more counts support this clonotype. The V gene is TRBV29-1, the J gene TRBJ1-4; D gene ambiguous. This CDR3 is 14 amino acids long. CDR1 SQVTM and CDR2 ANQGSEA come from the germline V gene. Trimming stripped 7 bases from V and 0 bases from J, with 12 bases between. CDR3 loop: CSATSHPTNEKLFF. CDR3 DNA: TGCAGCGCAACCTCACACCCAACTAATGAAAAACTGTTTTTT. Full variable domain (remainder filled in from reference TRBV29-1 and TRBJ1-4): SAVISQKPSRDICQRGTSLTIQCQVDSQVTMMFWYRQQPGQSLTLIATANQGSEATYESGFVIDKFPISRPNLTFSTLTVSNMSPEDSSIYLCSATSHPTNEKLFFGSGTQLSVL.

This clonotype was counted at least ten times. This chain connects TRBV20-1 to TRBJ1-4, with TRBD1 as a possible D gene (5 bases). The CDR3 sequence is 14 residues long. Deletions cut 0 bases from V and 8 bases from J, with 13 bases between. CDR1 and CDR2 from the germline V gene are DFQATT and SNEGSKA (reference sequence). CDR3 sequence: CSARDESGSEKLFF. CDR3 nucleotide sequence: TGCAGTGCTAGAGATGAGTCAGGGAGCGAAAAACTGTTTTTT.

This clonotype was detected ten times or more. The V gene is TRBV5-1, the J gene TRBJ2-5; 7 bases are a match to TRBD1. Per germline, CDR1 SGHRS and CDR2 YFSETQ. With 2 bases clipped from V and 0 bases from J, the junction kept 1 base outside the gene matches. The CDR3 has 14 amino acids. DNA for the CDR3: TGCGCCAGCAGCTTTGGGACAGACCAAGAGACCCAGTACTTC. It translates to CASSFGTDQETQYF.

This chain joins TRBV18 and TRBJ2-1; D gene ambiguous. Germline CDR1 and CDR2: KGHSH and LQKENI. Trimming stripped 0 bases from V and 6 bases from J, with 6 bases between. This CDR3 spans 13 amino acids. CDR3 sequence reads: CASSPPTINEQFF. The CDR3 bases are TGTGCCAGCTCACCACCGACGATCAATGAGCAGTTCTTC.

This clonotype was observed at least ten times. The chain recombines TRBV10-3 with TRBJ2-1, with TRBD2 matching over 11 bases. J lost 4 bases, V lost 2 bases, and 7 bases had no gene match. This CDR3 region has 17 residues. CDR1 is ENHRY, CDR2 SYGVKD, per germline. This CDR3 reads CAISEDWGTSGYNEQFF. CDR3 bases: TGTGCCATCAGTGAGGATTGGGGGACTAGCGGTTACAATGAGCAGTTCTTC.

The V call is TRBV18, the J call TRBJ2-5; D is ambiguous. Germline V lookup: CDR1 KGHSH, CDR2 LQKENI. V was pared by 3 bases and J by 4 bases, with 12 bases between. The CDR3 covers 14 residues. The CDR3 loop reads CASSPEVLRETQYF. The CDR3 DNA is TGTGCCAGCTCACCCGAAGTCTTGCGAGAGACCCAGTACTTC.